These 25 T cell receptor beta chains were all obtained from the same sample, sequenced in a study of T cell responses to AZD1222 COVID-19 vaccine. Measured with immunoSEQ multiplex PCR; TCRdb has only the in-frame clones, and not every one. The table has more than 85,000 clones, 82% seen once. This sample comprised peripheral blood, obtained on day 0 of AZD1222 vaccination. All receptors come from an adult in good health.

The rearrangement joins TRBV25-1 to TRBJ1-6, with D uncertain. Germline CDR1 and CDR2: MGHDK and SYGVNS. This CDR3 comprises 12 residues. V lost 6 bases and J 14 bases, leaving 14 bases between the germline ends. The CDR3 loop reads CASRVGIGALHF. The CDR3 DNA sequence: TGTGCCAGCAGAGTTGGGATAGGAGCCCTCCACTTT.

The chain employs TRBV15 and TRBJ1-2; 8 bases are shared with TRBD1. The CDR3 covers 14 residues. V shed 5 bases, J shed 8 bases, and the junction held 10 bases outside the gene matches. Germline V CDR1 and CDR2: LNHNV, YYDKDF (reference sequence). The CDR3: CATSSGGASGGYTF. CDR3 in DNA: TGTGCCACCAGCTCAGGGGGCGCCTCGGGCGGCTACACCTTC. Using reference TRBV15 and TRBJ1-2 for the parts outside the CDR3, the full variable domain is DAMVIQNPRYQVTQFGKPVTLSCSQTLNHNVMYWYQQKSSQAPKLLFHYYDKDFNNEADTPDNFQSRRPNTSFCFLDIRSPGLGDTAMYLCATSSGGASGGYTFGSGTRLTVV.

The chain has TRBV9 and TRBJ1-1, with a tentative D call TRBD1 (5 bases). V was shortened by 0 bases and J by 0 bases, with 9 bases between the two germline ends. Germline V gives CDR1 SGDLS, CDR2 YYNGEE. The CDR3 has 15 amino acids. CDR3 nucleotides: TGTGCCAGCAGCGTAGGGGGCAGCATGAACACTGAAGCTTTCTTT. Translation: CASSVGGSMNTEAFF.

The genes are TRBV23-1 and TRBJ1-5, with D tentatively TRBD1 (5 bases). TRBV23-1 falls under the ORF class, with uncertain function. Trimming stripped 7 bases from V and 6 bases from J, with 13 bases between. The CDR3 consists of 13 residues. CDR3 in amino acids: CASMGVSGQPQHF. CDR3 sequence (DNA): TGCGCCAGCATGGGGGTGAGCGGTCAGCCCCAGCATTTT.

The chain couples TRBV4-3 to TRBJ1-3, with D maybe TRBD1 (5 bases). Germline V gene lookup returns CDR1 LGHNA and CDR2 YSLEER. The CDR3 runs to 16 residues. V gave up 0 bases and J gave up 4 bases, with 13 bases separating them. Here the CDR3 DNA reads TGCGCCAGCAGCCAAGACTCCGGACACTTCGGAAACACCATATATTTT. This encodes CASSQDSGHFGNTIYF.

The V and J genes are TRBV19 and TRBJ1-3, with 8 positions matching TRBD1. Germline CDR1 is LNHDA and CDR2 is SQIVND (reference sequence). The CDR3 runs to 16 residues. The V segment lost 5 bases and the J segment 5 bases; nucleotides outside the gene matches: 11. CDR3 sequence: CASSLQRGQARNTIYF. The CDR3 region has the DNA TGTGCCAGTAGTCTCCAACGGGGACAGGCCAGAAACACCATATATTTT.

The chain uses TRBV5-4 and TRBJ2-3; 8 bases map to TRBD1. Germline CDR1 SGHNT, CDR2 YYREEE (reference sequence). This CDR3 has 16 amino acids. V lost 4 bases, J lost 10 bases, and 17 bases stayed unmatched. The CDR3 DNA follows: TGTGCCAGCAGCCTCGGTGGGACAGGAGGCGGGAAAGCGCAGTATTTT. It is translated as CASSLGGTGGGKAQYF.

This chain uses TRBV5-1 with TRBJ2-7; possibly TRBD2 for D (6 bases). The CDR3 has 15 amino acids. Germline CDR1 and CDR2: SGHRS and YFSETQ. With 0 bases removed from V and 2 bases from J, the gap between germline ends came to 12 bases. CDR3 DNA: TGCGCCAGCAGCTTGGAAGGGGACTTAACCTACGAGCAGTACTTC. Its translation: CASSLEGDLTYEQYF.

This rearrangement joins TRBV5-1 to TRBJ2-3; 13 nucleotides match TRBD2. Germline loops: CDR1 SGHRS, CDR2 YFSETQ. The CDR3 sequence is 15 residues long. The V gene end was trimmed by 4 bases and the J gene end by 3 bases; junction bases not matched to a gene: 2. This chain's CDR3 is CASSGGLAGTDTQYF. The CDR3 DNA reads as TGCGCCAGCAGCGGGGGACTAGCGGGAACAGATACGCAGTATTTT. The entire variable domain, with the rest obtained from reference TRBV5-1 and TRBJ2-3, is as follows: KAGVTQTPRYLIKTRGQQVTLSCSPISGHRSVSWYQQTPGQGLQFLFEYFSETQRNKGNFPGRFSGRQFSNSRSEMNVSTLELGDSALYLCASSGGLAGTDTQYFGPGTRLTVL.

This clone turned up a few times. The V gene is TRBV6-1, the J gene TRBJ2-7; D may be TRBD1 or TRBD2 (5 bases each). Germline V gene sequence: CDR1 MNHNS, CDR2 SASEGT. The CDR3 is made up of 14 amino acids. V was cut by 2 bases and J by 6 bases, with 14 bases left in between. CDR3 sequence (DNA): TGTGCCAGCAGTGAATATAGGGGTGGGGGCGAGCAGTACTTC. As protein: CASSEYRGGGEQYF.

For this clone: The sample carries other DNA sequences with the same CDR3. The rearrangement uses TRBV7-9 and TRBJ2-1; D gene ambiguous. In germline, CDR1 is SEHNR, CDR2 FQNEAQ (reference sequence). V was shortened by 2 bases and J by 4 bases, with 3 bases between the two germline ends. The CDR3 is 12 amino acids. The CDR3 bases are TGTGCCAGCAGCTTATCATACAATGAGCAGTTCTTC. Translated, it gives CASSLSYNEQFF.

The rearrangement links TRBV29-1 to TRBJ1-2; D is ambiguous. The CDR3 runs to 10 residues. Germline CDR1 is SQVTM and CDR2 is ANQGSEA. V was cut by 3 bases and J by 7 bases, with 6 bases left in between. CDR3 amino acids: CSVEAAGYTF. The CDR3 DNA reads as TGCAGCGTTGAGGCAGCTGGCTACACCTTC.

This clone was counted once. V is TRBV2 and J is TRBJ2-7, with D maybe TRBD2 (5 bases). The CDR3 is 15 residues long. Germline CDR1 and CDR2: SNHLY and FYNNEI. The germline V and J ends were trimmed by 3 bases and 0 bases, with 12 bases remaining between them. CDR3 sequence (DNA): TGTGCCAGCAGTGAGGCGCGGGTGATCTCCTACGAGCAGTACTTC. This codes for CASSEARVISYEQYF.

The rearrangement links TRBV2 to TRBJ1-2; D might be TRBD1 (6 bases). Germline CDR1 is SNHLY and CDR2 is FYNNEI. Trimming pared 6 bases from V and 4 bases from J, leaving 12 bases between. The CDR3 is 13 residues long. The CDR3 region has the DNA TGTGCCAGCAGCCTAGGACAGCCCTATGGCTACACCTTC. Translation: CASSLGQPYGYTF.

This clone was found once. CDR3 nucleotide sequence: TGTGCCAGCAGGAAGACAGCAAATATTGTGGGCACTGAAGCTTTCTTT. Protein product: CASRKTANIVGTEAFF. The J gene is TRBJ1-1, the V gene TRBV11-1, with D possibly being TRBD1 (5 bases). Germline CDR1 and CDR2: SGHAT and FQDESV (reference sequence). V lost 6 bases and J 4 bases, leaving 21 bases between the germline ends. The length of the CDR3 is 16 residues.

The genes are TRBV5-4 and TRBJ1-3, with TRBD1 identical over 7 bases. Germline assignment: CDR1 SGHNT and CDR2 YYREEE (reference sequence). Unmatched junction bases numbered 7, after V lost 1 base and J lost 0 bases. This CDR3 has 17 amino acids. The CDR3 nucleotides read TGTGCCAGCAGCTTGTCTACAGGGGCTATCTCTGGAAACACCATATATTTT. Translation: CASSLSTGAISGNTIYF.

This clone was counted between two and nine times. This chain links TRBV7-2 with TRBJ2-3; no reliable D call. The CDR3 is 13 residues long. V was cut by 6 bases and J by 5 bases, with 12 bases left in between. Per germline, CDR1 SGHTA and CDR2 FQGNSA. CDR3 residues: CASSYLEGDTQYF. In nucleotides, the CDR3 is TGTGCCAGCAGTTACCTCGAAGGAGATACGCAGTATTTT.

This chain joins TRBV5-1 and TRBJ1-1; possible D gene TRBD1, 6 bases. Trimming took 3 bases from V and 0 from J, leaving 9 bases between them. The CDR3 loop spans 14 amino acids. Germline V gene data show CDR1 as SGHRS and CDR2 as YFSETQ. The CDR3 loop reads CASSWGTMNTEAFF. The CDR3 nucleotides are TGCGCCAGCAGCTGGGGGACAATGAACACTGAAGCTTTCTTT. The whole variable domain, filled in from reference TRBV5-1 and TRBJ1-1, reads KAGVTQTPRYLIKTRGQQVTLSCSPISGHRSVSWYQQTPGQGLQFLFEYFSETQRNKGNFPGRFSGRQFSNSRSEMNVSTLELGDSALYLCASSWGTMNTEAFFGQGTRLTVV.

The chain is built from TRBV18 and TRBJ1-1; 9 nucleotides line up with TRBD1. The V gene end was trimmed by 0 bases and the J gene end by 8 bases; junction bases not matched to a gene: 4. CDR1 and CDR2 from the germline V gene are KGHSH and LQKENI. This CDR3 has 14 residues. The CDR3 sequence: CASSPPSGQGEAFF. CDR3 bases: TGTGCCAGCTCACCACCTTCGGGACAGGGAGAAGCTTTCTTT.

This clone was counted only a few times. J is TRBJ1-2 and V is TRBV5-5; possible D gene TRBD1, 6 bases. This CDR3 is built from 17 residues. The germline V gene encodes CDR1 SGHKS and CDR2 YYEKEE (reference sequence). The ends were cut back, 1 base at V and 0 bases at J, with 16 bases in the middle. CDR3 nucleotide sequence: TGTGCCAGCAGCTTGCGGCAGGGGCGAAGTTCTAACTATGGCTACACCTTC. Translated: CASSLRQGRSSNYGYTF.

The V and J genes are TRBV7-9 and TRBJ2-3; D gene ambiguous. CDR1 SEHNR and CDR2 FQNEAQ come from the germline V gene (reference sequence). Trimming took 5 bases from V and 2 from J, leaving 14 bases between them. This CDR3 spans 15 amino acids. The CDR3 sequence: CASSGRKLVTDTQYF. CDR3 DNA sequence: TGTGCCAGCAGCGGGCGGAAGTTGGTCACAGATACGCAGTATTTT.

The genes are TRBV5-1 and TRBJ2-1; 8 bases line up with TRBD2. The germline gives CDR1 SGHRS, CDR2 YFSETQ. J was trimmed by 7 bases and V by 0 bases; bases with no gene match: 9. The CDR3 runs to 16 residues. CDR3 protein: CASSLVPSGGENEQFF. CDR3 DNA: TGCGCCAGCAGCTTGGTACCCAGCGGGGGTGAAAATGAGCAGTTCTTC.

This clone appeared once. The chain combines TRBV29-1 with TRBJ1-1; D uncertain. Germline CDR1 reads SQVTM; CDR2 reads ANQGSEA. The V end lost 6 bases, the J end lost 5 bases, and 10 bases lay between the germline ends. This CDR3 has 11 amino acids. This chain's CDR3 is CSVDGDTEAFF. In nucleotides, the CDR3 is TGCAGCGTAGACGGGGATACTGAAGCTTTCTTT.

V gene TRBV6-5 combines with J gene TRBJ1-2; D gene uncertain. The length of the CDR3 is 14 residues. Germline V gene data show CDR1 as MNHEY and CDR2 as SVGAGI. V shed 6 bases and J shed 4 bases, with 15 bases lying between them. CDR3: CASSSPEEAYGYTF. The CDR3 DNA sequence: TGTGCCAGCAGCTCCCCCGAGGAGGCCTATGGCTACACCTTC.

The chain joins TRBV3-1 (or the pseudogene TRBV3-2) to TRBJ1-2; tentatively, D is TRBD1 (5 bases). Germline V gene sequence: CDR1 LGHDT, CDR2 YNNKEL (reference sequence). The CDR3 has 15 residues. The V end was cut by 2 bases, the J end by 2 bases, with 12 bases between. This CDR3 reads CASSQWGLSNYGYTF. CDR3 nucleotide sequence: TGTGCCAGCAGCCAATGGGGACTCTCCAACTATGGCTACACCTTC.